Presented here are 7 T cell receptor beta chains from one specimen sequenced in a study of cytomegalovirus exposure and HLA in healthy donors. PCR was performed using 60 Vbeta and 13 Jbeta primers. Data came from immunoSEQ multiplex PCR; TCRdb stores just in-frame clones and leaves some out. The table has 150,000 to 200,000 clones, about 88% seen once. Sequencing was done on a sample of PBMCs. These receptors came from a young man in good health and CMV-seropositive.

This rearrangement joins TRBV15 to TRBJ1-1; D gene ambiguous. V lost 3 bases and J 0 bases, leaving 11 bases between the germline ends. This CDR3 spans 15 amino acids. Per germline, CDR1 LNHNV and CDR2 YYDKDF (reference sequence). CDR3 in amino acids: CATSRGESVNTEAFF. CDR3 nucleotide sequence: TGTGCCACCAGCAGGGGAGAGAGTGTGAACACTGAAGCTTTCTTT.

This CDR3 is CASSYPGQDGYTF. CDR3 in DNA: TGTGCCAGCAGTTACCCCGGACAGGATGGCTACACCTTC. This sequence joins TRBV6-6 and TRBJ1-2; 7 positions agree with TRBD1. Per germline, CDR1 MNHNY and CDR2 SVGAGI (reference sequence). The CDR3 is 13 amino acids. V dropped 2 bases and J dropped 6; count of bases not matched to a gene: 3.

The genes are TRBV19 and TRBJ1-2, with no clear D. The CDR3 contains 13 residues. The V gene's germline CDR1 is LNHDA and CDR2 SQIVND (reference sequence). Trimming left V 5 bases short and J 6 bases short, with 13 bases between. CDR3 residues: CASSPWAGDGYTF. The DNA for the CDR3 is TGTGCCAGTAGTCCCTGGGCCGGGGATGGCTACACCTTC.

The V gene is TRBV6-5, the J gene TRBJ2-5, with 7 nucleotides matching TRBD2. V dropped 6 bases and J dropped 6; count of bases not matched to a gene: 7. This CDR3 has 13 residues. The V gene's germline CDR1 is MNHEY and CDR2 SVGAGI. The CDR3, as DNA: TGTGCCAGCAGCCCCGACGGGGGGAAGACCCAGTACTTC. It is translated as CASSPDGGKTQYF.

In this sample, this clone turned up a few times. The chain is built from TRBV7-9 and TRBJ1-1, with D perhaps TRBD1 (5 bases). The CDR3 length is 10 residues. V gave up 8 bases and J gave up 9 bases, with 10 bases separating them. CDR1 and CDR2 from the germline V gene are SEHNR and FQNEAQ (reference sequence). CDR3 DNA sequence: TGTGCCAGCGGGGGGGGGAAAGCTTTCTTT. It codes for CASGGGKAFF.

V is TRBV10-3 and J is TRBJ1-1; 7 bases align to TRBD1. Germline V gene data show CDR1 as ENHRY and CDR2 as SYGVKD. Germline trimming cut 0 bases from V and 0 bases from J; bases unmatched to any gene: 4. The CDR3 extends over 16 amino acids. The CDR3 coding sequence is TGTGCCATCAGTGAGTCGCGGACAGGTATGAACACTGAAGCTTTCTTT. This codes for CAISESRTGMNTEAFF.

V usage is TRBV6-6 and J usage is TRBJ2-1; D might be TRBD1 (6 bases). CDR3 size: 14 residues. Trimming stripped 6 bases from V and 10 bases from J, with 19 bases between. The germline V gene encodes CDR1 MNHNY and CDR2 SVGAGI (reference sequence). The CDR3 is CASRESRDNREQFF. In DNA form, the CDR3 reads TGTGCCAGCAGAGAATCCCGGGACAACCGGGAGCAGTTCTTC.